Following are 18 T cell receptor beta chains from one sample sequenced in a study of identical twins. TCRdb reprocessed the 5' RACE reads via MiXCR and lists one record per CDR3 protein. The data contain 650,000 to 750,000 distinct CDR3 sequences, 21% of them singletons. The same data also went into a second study, on T cells expressing NK-cell markers.

Sequencing was done on a sample of PBMCs. These receptors all stem from a woman between 18 and 29 years old in good health.

This clonotype was recorded at least ten times. This chain links TRBV5-6 with TRBJ1-5, with D possibly matching TRBD1 (5 bases). Trimming removed 1 base at V and 7 bases at J, with 15 bases between. This CDR3 is built from 15 residues. Germline V CDR1 and CDR2: SGHDT, YYEEEE. The CDR3, as DNA: TGTGCCAGCAGCTTGTCTGCAGGGTACGGGCAGCCCCAGCATTTT. Amino acids: CASSLSAGYGQPQHF. Based on the CDR3 plus reference TRBV5-6 and TRBJ1-5, the full variable domain is DAGVTQSPTHLIKTRGQQVTLRCSPKSGHDTVSWYQQALGQGPQFIFQYYEEEERQRGNFPDRFSGHQFPNYSSELNVNALLLGDSALYLCASSLSAGYGQPQHFGDGTRLSIL.

The chain is built from TRBV5-1 and TRBJ2-6, with unresolved D. V was cut by 5 bases and J by 4 bases, with 10 bases left in between. Germline CDR1 SGHRS, CDR2 YFSETQ. The CDR3 runs to 14 residues. The CDR3 protein is CASRFWAGANVLTF. The CDR3 bases are TGCGCCAGCAGATTTTGGGCCGGGGCCAACGTCCTGACTTTC.

The chain employs TRBV20-1 and TRBJ2-5, with D perhaps TRBD2 (5 bases). Germline-derived CDR1 and CDR2 are DFQATT and SNEGSKA (reference sequence). V gave up 6 bases and J gave up 4 bases, with 18 bases separating them. CDR3 length equals 14 residues. Here the CDR3 reads CSATDGLATETQYF. CDR3 DNA: TGCAGTGCCACGGACGGCTTAGCGACAGAGACCCAGTACTTC.

This clonotype was seen a handful of times. V usage is TRBV7-2 and J usage is TRBJ2-3; tentative D call: TRBD1 (6 bases). This CDR3 contains 13 residues. Trimming cost V 8 bases and J 5 bases, with 14 bases left between them. Germline assignment: CDR1 SGHTA and CDR2 FQGNSA. This chain's CDR3 is CASGHTGRDTQYF. In DNA, the CDR3 is TGTGCCAGCGGCCACACAGGGCGAGATACGCAGTATTTT.

The chain combines TRBV4-3 with TRBJ2-3; the D gene is possibly TRBD2 (7 bases). Germline lookup yields CDR1 LGHNA and CDR2 YSLEER. The CDR3 has 14 residues. Trimming pared 4 bases from V and 7 bases from J, leaving 15 bases between. CDR3 DNA sequence: TGCGCCAGCAGCCGGGAGGGGGGCGGACATACGCAGTATTTT. Residues: CASSREGGGHTQYF.

This clonotype was detected only a few times. This chain joins TRBV5-1 and TRBJ1-2, with D perhaps TRBD1 (5 bases). This CDR3 comprises 13 residues. The V and J ends lost 4 bases and 6 bases respectively, with 13 bases between them. Germline V CDR1 and CDR2: SGHRS, YFSETQ. Here the CDR3 reads CASSGTVGHGYTF. The DNA of the CDR3 is TGCGCCAGCAGCGGGACCGTTGGCCATGGCTACACCTTC.

The genes are TRBV10-3 and TRBJ2-1, with D tentatively TRBD2 (5 bases). Germline V gene lookup returns CDR1 ENHRY and CDR2 SYGVKD. The V end lost 5 bases, the J end lost 8 bases, and 10 bases lay between the germline ends. This CDR3 comprises 12 residues. The CDR3 reads CAISKEVDEQFF. The CDR3 nucleotides read TGTGCCATCAGTAAGGAGGTAGATGAGCAGTTCTTC.

The chain uses TRBV12-3 or TRBV12-4 and TRBJ2-2; D is unclear. CDR3 length: 15 amino acids. Trimming took off 6 bases at V and 3 bases at J, with 14 bases between the two ends. The CDR3 nucleotides are TGTGCCAGCAGCCGTTATGAGACGGACACCGGGGAGCTGTTTTTT. The encoded protein is CASSRYETDTGELFF.

This clonotype was counted a few times. V gene TRBV5-5 combines with J gene TRBJ2-1, with 12 positions matching TRBD2. After removal of 5 bases from V and 7 bases from J, the junction contained 10 bases not matched to a gene. Germline values: CDR1 SGHKS, CDR2 YYEKEE (reference sequence). The CDR3 is 16 residues long. CDR3 sequence: CASSLGGLAGINEQFF. Written as DNA, the CDR3 is TGTGCCAGCAGTTTAGGAGGACTAGCGGGAATAAATGAGCAGTTCTTC.

This clonotype has more than one count but fewer than ten. The rearrangement joins TRBV20-1 to TRBJ2-1; 12 bases agree with TRBD2. The ends lost 3 bases at V and 10 bases at J; junction bases unmatched: 13. This CDR3 has 16 residues. CDR1 is DFQATT and CDR2 is SNEGSKA in the germline V gene (reference sequence). Here the CDR3 reads CSASVGLAGGLGEQFF. CDR3 coding DNA: TGCAGTGCTAGCGTTGGTCTAGCGGGGGGGCTTGGGGAGCAGTTCTTC.

This clonotype was recorded once. The chain links TRBV27 to TRBJ2-5, with 8 bases that match TRBD1. Germline CDR1 reads MNHEY; CDR2 reads SMNVEV (reference sequence). The ends lost 4 bases at V and 1 base at J; junction bases unmatched: 8. This CDR3 is built from 16 residues. CDR3 amino acids: CASSSLPGTGQETQYF. CDR3 nucleotides: TGTGCCAGCAGTTCGCTCCCCGGGACAGGCCAAGAGACCCAGTACTTC.

The chain has TRBV6-2 or TRBV6-3 and TRBJ2-1; D gene ambiguous. The ends were cut back, 4 bases at V and 7 bases at J, with 8 bases in the middle. The CDR3 consists of 12 residues. Germline assignment: CDR1 MNHEY and CDR2 SVGEGT. CDR3: CASSFWVNEQFF. In DNA form, the CDR3 reads TGTGCCAGCAGTTTTTGGGTGAATGAGCAGTTCTTC.

This chain connects TRBV20-1 to TRBJ2-1; D remains ambiguous. Per germline, CDR1 DFQATT and CDR2 SNEGSKA (reference sequence). The V end lost 6 bases, the J end lost 10 bases, and 16 bases lay between the germline ends. The CDR3 totals 12 residues. CDR3 region: CSATPSKREQFF. Here the CDR3 DNA reads TGCAGTGCGACTCCCTCGAAACGGGAGCAGTTCTTC.

This chain uses TRBV15 with TRBJ2-3; 8 bases align to TRBD2. The V gene's germline CDR1 is LNHNV and CDR2 YYDKDF (reference sequence). The CDR3 has 15 amino acids. Unmatched junction bases numbered 3, after V lost 1 base and J lost 3 bases. This chain's CDR3 is CATSRVGGGTDTQYF. The DNA of the CDR3 is TGTGCCACCAGCAGAGTAGGCGGGGGGACAGATACGCAGTATTTT.

Concerning this clonotype: A read error may be the cause here, since a much bigger clone is one base away. The rearrangement joins TRBV5-1 to TRBJ2-3, with D maybe TRBD2 (5 bases). Trimming stripped 2 bases from V and 4 bases from J, with 8 bases between. The CDR3 contains 13 residues. Germline lookup yields CDR1 SGHRS and CDR2 YFSETQ. DNA of the CDR3: TGCGCCAGCAGCTTCGCGGGCTCAGATACGCAGTATTTT. Amino acids: CASSFAGSDTQYF.

This clonotype was counted a few times. The chain recombines TRBV7-2 with TRBJ1-5; the match to TRBD1 covers 7 bases. Germline CDR1 and CDR2: SGHTA and FQGNSA. The CDR3 covers 16 residues. The junction had 10 bases not matched to a gene; V was cut back by 5 bases and J by 3 bases. The CDR3 nucleotides are TGTGCCAGCAGCCCGGGACAGACTTATACCAATCAGCCCCAGCATTTT. It codes for CASSPGQTYTNQPQHF.

This sequence joins TRBV11-2 and TRBJ2-3; 10 positions agree with TRBD2. This CDR3 has 17 amino acids. With V trimmed by 0 bases and J by 0 bases, 3 bases remained unmatched. CDR1 is SGHAT and CDR2 is FQNNGV in the germline V gene. The CDR3 region is CASSLEASGSSTDTQYF. The CDR3 bases are TGTGCCAGCAGCTTAGAGGCTAGCGGGAGTAGCACAGATACGCAGTATTTT.

V gene TRBV20-1 combines with J gene TRBJ2-1; 9 positions match TRBD2. Unmatched junction bases numbered 1, after V lost 4 bases and J lost 3 bases. CDR1 and CDR2 (germline): DFQATT, SNEGSKA (reference sequence). The CDR3 covers 13 residues. The chain's CDR3 is CSAKAGGYNEQFF. Written as DNA, the CDR3 is TGCAGTGCTAAAGCGGGAGGCTACAATGAGCAGTTCTTC.